This TCR beta chain appears in the sequencing data of a study of blood T cell repertoires in COVID-19. Study-wide background: T cells, B-cell-depleted T cells, or PBMCs provided the cDNA or gDNA that served as material.

The V and J ends lost 2 bases and 2 bases, in that order; junction bases with no gene match: 10. Germline assignment: CDR1 GTSNPN and CDR2 SVGIG (reference sequence). The CDR3 consists of 17 residues. How the authors handled the data: Amplified reference gene primers provided the basis for estimating nucleated cell counts. TCRdb's copy holds only in-frame clones and misses some; the assay was immunoSEQ multiplex PCR. V and J calls and clone size come straight from that table; D and trimming were deduced from the DNA. The sample has 390,000 or so clones; nearly 90% are singletons. The sequenced sample was peripheral blood. V usage is TRBV30 and J usage is TRBJ2-1, with 9 bases fitting TRBD2. The origin of this receptor is a man younger than 35 with active or convalescent COVID-19. CDR3 residues: CAWSLSSGSGPYNEQFF. The CDR3 DNA reads as TGTGCCTGGAGTTTAAGTAGCGGGAGCGGCCCCTACAATGAGCAGTTCTTC.